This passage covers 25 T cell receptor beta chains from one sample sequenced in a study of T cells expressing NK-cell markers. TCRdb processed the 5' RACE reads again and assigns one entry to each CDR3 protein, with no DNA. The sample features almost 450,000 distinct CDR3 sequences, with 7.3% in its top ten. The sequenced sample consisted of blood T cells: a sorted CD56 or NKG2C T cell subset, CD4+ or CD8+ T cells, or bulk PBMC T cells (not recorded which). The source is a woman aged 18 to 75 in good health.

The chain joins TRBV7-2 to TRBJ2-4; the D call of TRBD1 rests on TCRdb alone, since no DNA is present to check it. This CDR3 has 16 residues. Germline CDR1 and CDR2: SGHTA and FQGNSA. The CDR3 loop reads CASSGPGRLAKNIQYF.

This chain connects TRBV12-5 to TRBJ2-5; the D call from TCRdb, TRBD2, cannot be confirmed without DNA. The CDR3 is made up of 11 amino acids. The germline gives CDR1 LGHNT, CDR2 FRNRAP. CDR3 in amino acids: CASASLQTQYF.

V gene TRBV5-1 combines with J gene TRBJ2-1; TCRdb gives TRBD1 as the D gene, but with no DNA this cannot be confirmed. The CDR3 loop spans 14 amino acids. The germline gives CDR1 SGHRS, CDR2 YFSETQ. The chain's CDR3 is CASSFDRGSNEQFF.

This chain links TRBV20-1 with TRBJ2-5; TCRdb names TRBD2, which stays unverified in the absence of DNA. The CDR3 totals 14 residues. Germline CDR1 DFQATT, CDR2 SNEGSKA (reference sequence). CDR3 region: CSARGLAGAVTQYF.

The CDR3 reads CSVPLTDTQYF. This rearrangement joins TRBV29-1 to TRBJ2-3. Germline lookup yields CDR1 SQVTM and CDR2 ANQGSEA. The CDR3 spans 11 residues.

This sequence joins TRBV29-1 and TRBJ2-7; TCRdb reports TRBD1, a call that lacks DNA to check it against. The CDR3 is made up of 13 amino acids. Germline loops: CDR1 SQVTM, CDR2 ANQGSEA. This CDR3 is CSVVDTSSYEQYF.

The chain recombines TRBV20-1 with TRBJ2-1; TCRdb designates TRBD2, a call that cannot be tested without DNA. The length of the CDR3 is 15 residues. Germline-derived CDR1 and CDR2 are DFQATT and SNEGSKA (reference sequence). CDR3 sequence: CSAKNLAGGRNEQFF.

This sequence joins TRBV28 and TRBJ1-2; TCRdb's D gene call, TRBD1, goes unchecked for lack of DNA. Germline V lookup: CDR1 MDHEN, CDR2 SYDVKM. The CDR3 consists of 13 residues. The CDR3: CASNPGRNYGYTF.

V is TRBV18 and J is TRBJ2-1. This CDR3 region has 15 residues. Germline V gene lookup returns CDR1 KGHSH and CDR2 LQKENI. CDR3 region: CASSSTEDLYNEQFF.

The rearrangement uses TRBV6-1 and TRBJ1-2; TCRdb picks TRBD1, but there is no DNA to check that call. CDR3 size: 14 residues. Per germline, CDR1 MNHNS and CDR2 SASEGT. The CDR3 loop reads CASNPGQGVYGYTF.

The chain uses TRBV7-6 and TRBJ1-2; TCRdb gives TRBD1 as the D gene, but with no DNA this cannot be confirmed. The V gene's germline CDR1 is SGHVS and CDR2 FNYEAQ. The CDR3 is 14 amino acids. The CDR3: CASSSIQGARGYTF.

CDR3 residues: CASKTTGVTEAFF. V gene TRBV12-3 or TRBV12-4 combines with J gene TRBJ1-1; TCRdb outputs TRBD1, but without DNA this stays unchecked. The CDR3 is 13 residues long.

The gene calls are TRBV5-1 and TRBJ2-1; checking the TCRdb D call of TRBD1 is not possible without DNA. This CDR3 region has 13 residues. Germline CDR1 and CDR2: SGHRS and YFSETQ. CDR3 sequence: CATTDRAPNEQFF.

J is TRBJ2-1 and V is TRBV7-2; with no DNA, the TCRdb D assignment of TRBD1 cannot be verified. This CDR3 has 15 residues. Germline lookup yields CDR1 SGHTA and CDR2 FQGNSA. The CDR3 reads CASSLGGGMGNEQFF.

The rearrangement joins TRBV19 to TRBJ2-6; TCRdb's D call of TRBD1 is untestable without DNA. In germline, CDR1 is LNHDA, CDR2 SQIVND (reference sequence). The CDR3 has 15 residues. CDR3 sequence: CASSMWGAGANVLTF.

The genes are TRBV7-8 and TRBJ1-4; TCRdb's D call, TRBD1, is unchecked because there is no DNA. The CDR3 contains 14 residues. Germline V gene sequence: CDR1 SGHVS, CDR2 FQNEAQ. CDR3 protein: CASSFGRVDEKLFF.

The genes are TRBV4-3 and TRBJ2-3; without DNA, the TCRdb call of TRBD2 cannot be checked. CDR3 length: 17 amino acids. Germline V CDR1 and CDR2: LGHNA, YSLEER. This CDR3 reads CASSQAFPSGKVDTQYF.

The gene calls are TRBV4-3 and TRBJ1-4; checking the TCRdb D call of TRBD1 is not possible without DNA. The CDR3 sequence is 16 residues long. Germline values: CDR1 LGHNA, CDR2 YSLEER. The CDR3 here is CASSQDRQNRNEKLFF.

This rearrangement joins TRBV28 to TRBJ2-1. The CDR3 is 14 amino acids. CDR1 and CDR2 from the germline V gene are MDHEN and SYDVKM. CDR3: CASRMTGPYNEQFF.

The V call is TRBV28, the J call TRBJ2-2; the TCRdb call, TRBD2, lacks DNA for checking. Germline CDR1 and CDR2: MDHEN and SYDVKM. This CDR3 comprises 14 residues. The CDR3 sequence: CAGSELAGAGELFF.

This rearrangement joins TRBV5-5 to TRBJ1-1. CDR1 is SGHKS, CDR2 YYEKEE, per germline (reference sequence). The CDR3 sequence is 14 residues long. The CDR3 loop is CASSLLAMNTEAFF.

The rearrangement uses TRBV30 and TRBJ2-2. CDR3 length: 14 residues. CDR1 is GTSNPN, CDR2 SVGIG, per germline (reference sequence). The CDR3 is CACKSGANTGELFF.

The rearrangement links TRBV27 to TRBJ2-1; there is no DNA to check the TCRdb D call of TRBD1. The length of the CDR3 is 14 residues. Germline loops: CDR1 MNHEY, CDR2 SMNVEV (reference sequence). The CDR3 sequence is CASSYPGPMNEQFF.

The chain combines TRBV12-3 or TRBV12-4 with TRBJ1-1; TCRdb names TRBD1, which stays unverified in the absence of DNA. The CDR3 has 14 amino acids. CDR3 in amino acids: CASRPRTGNTEAFF.

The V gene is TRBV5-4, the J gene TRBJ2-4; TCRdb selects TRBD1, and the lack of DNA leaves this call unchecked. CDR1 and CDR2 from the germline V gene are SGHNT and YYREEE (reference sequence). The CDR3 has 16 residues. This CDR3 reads CASSGQGSSRGNIQYF.